This T cell receptor beta chain came from a study of shared clonotypes between healthy human individuals. As for the study in general: Per donor, CD8 memory used one plate, CD8 naive used two, CD4 memory used three and CD4 naive used three.

Study findings and constraints: Naive CD4 clonotype sharing across a few donors was 4% to 5.5%. On the whole, naive subsets had larger estimated richness than memory subsets had. All-four-donor shared clonotypes had higher generation probabilities than non-shared clonotypes did.

Comment on this clone: Its antigen is unknown.

TCRdb's table, derived via immunoSEQ multiplex PCR, lists solely in-frame clones and lacks some. This table holds roughly 2.5 million clones, 90% to 95% found once. The receptor was derived from a man younger than 35 in good health. Sequencing was performed on naive CD4+ T cells sorted from blood. Subset denoted: CD45RA+ positively selected.

CDR3 residues: CASSIDLVGTDTQYF. The CDR3 nucleotides are TGTGCCAGTAGTATAGACCTAGTCGGCACAGATACGCAGTATTTT. The rearrangement uses TRBV19 and TRBJ2-3; D is unclear. Trimming removed 0 bases from V and 1 base from J, with 8 bases in between. The CDR3 spans 15 residues. CDR1 LNHDA and CDR2 SQIVND come from the germline V gene (reference sequence). The full variable domain, in which reference TRBV19 and TRBJ2-3 provide the parts outside the CDR3, is DGGITQSPKYLFRKEGQNVTLSCEQNLNHDAMYWYRQDPGQGLRLIYYSQIVNDFQKGDIAEGYSVSREKKESFPLTVTSAQKNPTAFYLCASSIDLVGTDTQYFGPGTRLTVL.